These T cell receptor beta chains were read from a single sample in a study of control samples from healthy donors and cancer patients. Clones were sequenced by immunoSEQ multiplex PCR, and TCRdb holds only the in-frame ones, with some missing. The sample includes some 70,000 clones, around 80% of them seen just once. Sequenced input: blood. These receptors were collected from a man in his sixties in good health. Both conserved end residues are part of each CDR3. Fields, in order: D gene, J gene, CDR3 length, V gene, CDR3 DNA, CDR3 protein. A D gene is named only where the DNA matches it firmly.

>NA|TRBJ1-5|15|TRBV6-4
TGTGCCAGCAGTAGGACAAGGGATAGCAATCAGCCCCAGCATTTT
CASSRTRDSNQPQHF
>NA|TRBJ1-5|14|TRBV19
TGTGCCAGTACCACCACTAGCGGCAATCAGCCCCAGCATTTT
CASTTTSGNQPQHF
>NA|TRBJ1-5|16|TRBV4-3
TGCGCCAGCAGCCTCCGGAGGGAAGATAGCAATCAGCCCCAGCATTTT
CASSLRREDSNQPQHF
>TRBD2|TRBJ2-1|14|TRBV6-4
TGTGCCAGCAGTCAAAGCGGGAGGCACCGTGAGCAGTTCTTC
CASSQSGRHREQFF
>TRBD1|TRBJ1-2|16|TRBV9
TGTGCCAGCAGCCCATTCCCCACACAGGGGGCGGATGGCTACACCTTC
CASSPFPTQGADGYTF
>NA|TRBJ2-7|16|TRBV6-5
TGTGCCAGCAGTTACTCGAGGTTCCGGAGAATGGCCGAGCAGTACTTC
CASSYSRFRRMAEQYF
>NA|TRBJ1-2|15|TRBV10-3
TGTGCCATCAGTGAAACGGACAGTAAGATCTATGGCTACACCTTC
CAISETDSKIYGYTF
>TRBD1|TRBJ1-1|16|TRBV7-9
TGTGCCAGCAGCTTAGCCCCCGGGACAGGGAACACTGAAGCTTTCTTT
CASSLAPGTGNTEAFF
>TRBD2|TRBJ2-5|18|TRBV15
TGTGCCACCAGCAGAGAAAGAGCTGTGGCGGGAGGGCCGGAGACCCAGTACTTC
CATSRERAVAGGPETQYF
>NA|TRBJ1-4|14|TRBV28
TGTGCCAGCAGCCCACTCGACAGCTCAGAAAAACTGTTTTTT
CASSPLDSSEKLFF
>NA|TRBJ2-1|11|TRBV28
TGTGCCAGCGGACAGTACGATGAGCAGTTCTTC
CASGQYDEQFF
>NA|TRBJ1-6|15|TRBV3-1/TRBV3-2
TGTGCCAGCAGCCAAAGGGCAGGGGAAACTTCACCCCTCCACTTT
CASSQRAGETSPLHF
>NA|TRBJ2-1|10|TRBV20-1
TGCAGTGCTAGACCTAATGAGCAGTTCTTC
CSARPNEQFF
>NA|TRBJ2-5|15|TRBV4-1
TGCGCCAGCAGCCTACACGGGACGATGGGGGAGACCCAGTACTTC
CASSLHGTMGETQYF